The 14 T cell receptor beta chains given below trace back to one sample, sequenced in a study of cytomegalovirus exposure and HLA in healthy donors. In the PCR, 60 Vbeta and 13 Jbeta primers were used. The protocol was immunoSEQ multiplex PCR, while the TCRdb copy is restricted to in-frame clones and leaves out a portion. The repertoire holds fewer than 200,000 clones, with 75% to 85% as singletons. The sequencing sample was made of PBMCs. The receptors come from a female donor in good health and CMV-seronegative.

The CDR3 DNA reads TGTGCCAGCAGCGCCGTACCCGGGGTAACTGAAGCTTTCTTT. This translates into CASSAVPGVTEAFF. The rearrangement joins TRBV14 to TRBJ1-1; D uncertain. Germline V CDR1 and CDR2: SGHDN, FVKESK. This CDR3 is built from 14 residues. V lost 5 bases and J 5 bases, leaving 15 bases between the germline ends.

The chain has TRBV30 and TRBJ2-2; D perhaps matches TRBD2 (7 bases). The germline V gene has CDR1 GTSNPN and CDR2 SVGIG (reference sequence). Trimming cost V 2 bases and J 6 bases, with 10 bases left between them. The CDR3 has 13 residues. The CDR3 bases are TGTGCCTGGAGTTTAGGGGGGGCCGGGGAGCTGTTTTTT. It specifies CAWSLGGAGELFF.

The J gene is TRBJ2-2, the V gene TRBV7-9; D might be TRBD1 (6 bases). V lost 5 bases to trimming and J lost 3 bases, with 10 bases between them. The CDR3 runs to 14 residues. Germline loops: CDR1 SEHNR, CDR2 FQNEAQ (reference sequence). The CDR3 is CASSPDRYTGELFF. CDR3 nucleotide sequence: TGTGCCAGCAGCCCGGACAGATACACCGGGGAGCTGTTTTTT.

This chain links TRBV19 with TRBJ1-3, with 9 bases fitting TRBD1. CDR3 length: 16 amino acids. V lost 2 bases, J lost 3 bases, and 5 bases stayed unmatched. Germline CDR1 is LNHDA and CDR2 is SQIVND (reference sequence). The CDR3 coding sequence is TGTGCCAGTAGTATATCCTGGGACAGGGTTGGAAACACCATATATTTT. This encodes CASSISWDRVGNTIYF.

This clone was found a few times. Relative to the germline gene, one junction end is altered; a read error may explain this. The rearrangement joins TRBV5-4 to TRBJ2-6, with TRBD1 matching over 11 bases. The CDR3 consists of 16 residues. CDR1 is SGHNT, CDR2 YYREEE, per germline (reference sequence). CDR3 region: CSVGTGGTSGANVLTF. DNA for the CDR3: TGCTCCGTCGGGACAGGGGGTACCTCTGGGGCCAACGTCCTGACTTTC.

The J gene is TRBJ2-7, the V gene TRBV7-9; D not certain. The CDR3 is 13 amino acids. The V and J ends lost 2 bases and 3 bases respectively, with 8 bases between them. Germline V gene sequence: CDR1 SEHNR, CDR2 FQNEAQ (reference sequence). CDR3 residues: CASSLLENYEQYF. Written as DNA, the CDR3 is TGTGCCAGCAGCTTACTGGAGAACTACGAGCAGTACTTC.

V gene TRBV9 combines with J gene TRBJ2-3, with D possibly being TRBD1 (7 bases). The CDR3 is 16 residues long. Germline V gene data show CDR1 as SGDLS and CDR2 as YYNGEE. V was trimmed by 0 bases and J by 2 bases, leaving 13 bases between them. The CDR3 here is CASSVGPGGTTDTQYF. CDR3 nucleotides: TGTGCCAGCAGCGTAGGGCCAGGGGGGACCACAGATACGCAGTATTTT.

CDR3 DNA: TGTGCCAGCAGCGCCCCCCCTCTGACAGGGCTACCCATATATGGCTACACCTTC. Translated: CASSAPPLTGLPIYGYTF. The gene calls are TRBV7-2 and TRBJ1-2; 7 nucleotides match TRBD1. The V segment lost 5 bases and the J segment 5 bases; nucleotides outside the gene matches: 20. Germline V lookup: CDR1 SGHTA, CDR2 FQGNSA. The CDR3 has 18 residues.

The V call is TRBV6-5, the J call TRBJ1-5, with unresolved D. This CDR3 is built from 13 residues. Per germline, CDR1 MNHEY and CDR2 SVGAGI. V lost 11 bases and J 6 bases, leaving 17 bases between the germline ends. The CDR3 region is CASWEGGSQPQHF. The CDR3 bases are TGTGCCTCCTGGGAGGGAGGGAGTCAGCCCCAGCATTTT.

The chain joins TRBV6-1 to TRBJ1-5, with 10 bases that match TRBD1. Germline V gene sequence: CDR1 MNHNS, CDR2 SASEGT. This CDR3 is 19 amino acids long. Germline trimming cut 0 bases from V and 3 bases from J; bases unmatched to any gene: 11. The CDR3 nucleotides read TGTGCCAGCAGTGAAGCGTGGGGACAGGGGACTTATAACAATCAGCCCCAGCATTTT. It specifies CASSEAWGQGTYNNQPQHF.

CDR3 amino acids: CASRKGITGGKANYGYTF. The DNA of the CDR3 is TGCGCCAGCAGAAAGGGTATTACTGGGGGGAAAGCTAACTATGGCTACACCTTC. This rearrangement joins TRBV4-1 to TRBJ1-2, with D perhaps matching TRBD1 (5 bases). CDR3 length: 18 residues. The germline CDR1 and CDR2 sequences are MGHRA and YSYEKL. Trimming took off 6 bases at V and 0 bases at J, with 23 bases between the two ends.

This clone was counted only a few times. The chain carries TRBV5-1 and TRBJ2-4; perhaps TRBD2 as D (6 bases). This CDR3 comprises 13 residues. Germline V CDR1 and CDR2: SGHRS, YFSETQ. The V and J ends lost 2 bases and 5 bases respectively, with 8 bases between them. CDR3 in amino acids: CASSFGRQNIQYF. In nucleotides, the CDR3 is TGCGCCAGCAGCTTCGGGAGACAAAACATTCAGTACTTC.

The V and J genes are TRBV9 and TRBJ1-6; D remains unclear. V lost 5 bases, J lost 3 bases, and 15 bases lay in between. In germline, CDR1 is SGDLS, CDR2 YYNGEE. CDR3 length equals 16 residues. This CDR3 is CASREGGMDYNSPLHF. The DNA for the CDR3 is TGTGCCAGCAGGGAAGGAGGAATGGACTATAATTCACCCCTCCACTTT.

This chain joins TRBV25-1 and TRBJ1-4; D is unclear. Trimming shortened V by 9 bases and J by 8 bases, and 13 bases separated the two germline ends. The germline V gene encodes CDR1 MGHDK and CDR2 SYGVNS. This CDR3 is built from 12 residues. CDR3 protein: CASTSTREKLFF. The CDR3 region has the DNA TGTGCCAGTACTTCGACACGGGAAAAACTGTTTTTT. The full variable domain, rest sourced from reference TRBV25-1 and TRBJ1-4, is EADIYQTPRYLVIGTGKKITLECSQTMGHDKMYWYQQDPGMELHLIHYSYGVNSTEKGDLSSESTVSRIRTEHFPLTLESARPSHTSQYLCASTSTREKLFFGSGTQLSVL.